The next 30 T cell receptor beta chains were all read from a single sample in a study of shared clonotypes between healthy human individuals. The assay was immunoSEQ multiplex PCR, and TCRdb's table has in-frame clones only and misses some. The data hold 1.4 million to 1.5 million clones, with around 97% observed a single time. Material: naive CD4+ T cells sorted from blood. This sample's subset: CD45RA+ positively selected. Receptor source: a young man in good health.

The chain employs TRBV18 and TRBJ2-3; 9 nucleotides agree with TRBD2. The germline V gene has CDR1 KGHSH and CDR2 LQKENI. Trimming at V came to 0 bases and at J to 4 bases, leaving 5 bases not matched to a gene. There are 16 residues in the CDR3. This CDR3 reads CASSPPLAGVPDTQYF. CDR3 sequence (DNA): TGTGCCAGCTCACCACCCTTAGCGGGAGTACCAGATACGCAGTATTTT.

The rearrangement uses TRBV6-5 and TRBJ1-2; D remains ambiguous. CDR1 and CDR2 (germline): MNHEY, SVGAGI. V was clipped by 6 bases and J by 1 base, with 9 bases between them. This CDR3 comprises 13 residues. The CDR3 region has the DNA TGTGCCAGCAGCCTGACAATTAACTATGGCTACACCTTC. Translated, it gives CASSLTINYGYTF.

The rearrangement joins TRBV4-3 to TRBJ2-3; possible D gene TRBD2, 6 bases. The CDR3 length is 17 residues. Germline CDR1 is LGHNA and CDR2 is YSLEER. The V end lost 3 bases, the J end lost 4 bases, and 20 bases lay between the germline ends. The CDR3, as DNA: TGCGCCAGCAGCCAGGGGTTGGGAATTGGAGGGTCAGATACGCAGTATTTT. Encoded protein: CASSQGLGIGGSDTQYF.

The J gene is TRBJ1-2, the V gene TRBV5-4, with 7 nucleotides matching TRBD1. Germline assignment: CDR1 SGHNT and CDR2 YYREEE (reference sequence). This CDR3 region has 14 residues. V lost 10 bases and J lost 5; bases outside the gene matches: 14. CDR3 nucleotides: TGTGCCGTAAAGAGACAGGGAGGGGGATATGGCTACACCTTC. Translation: CAVKRQGGGYGYTF.

V and J are TRBV27 and TRBJ2-4, with 7 bases identical to TRBD2. V lost 1 base, J lost 1 base, and 10 bases stayed unmatched. The CDR3 length is 18 residues. Germline CDR1 is MNHEY and CDR2 is SMNVEV (reference sequence). The CDR3 region is CASSLFGGRGEAKNIQYF. CDR3 sequence (DNA): TGTGCCAGCAGTTTATTCGGTGGGAGGGGCGAGGCCAAAAACATTCAGTACTTC.

CDR3 in DNA: TGTGCCATCAGTGGGCAGGGGCAAGAGACCCAGTACTTC. Its translation is CAISGQGQETQYF. The V gene is TRBV10-3, the J gene TRBJ2-5, with D maybe TRBD1 (6 bases). Trimming shortened V by 4 bases and J by 2 bases, and 8 bases separated the two germline ends. The CDR3 is 13 residues long. Germline V gene sequence: CDR1 ENHRY, CDR2 SYGVKD.

This clone was seen just once. The chain recombines TRBV5-1 with TRBJ2-1, with 9 bases matching TRBD1. The CDR3 is 15 amino acids. V shed 2 bases, J shed 2 bases, and the junction held 2 bases outside the gene matches. Germline V gene lookup returns CDR1 SGHRS and CDR2 YFSETQ. The DNA for the CDR3 is TGCGCCAGCAGCTTACAGGGGGCGACCTACAATGAGCAGTTCTTC. Its translation: CASSLQGATYNEQFF.

The chain links TRBV27 to TRBJ1-1; no clear D gene. From germline, CDR1 is MNHEY and CDR2 SMNVEV (reference sequence). The CDR3 is 14 amino acids. V lost 0 bases and J 7 bases, leaving 12 bases between the germline ends. The CDR3 DNA reads as TGTGCCAGCAGTTTATCGTGGGGAAGTGGTGAAGCTTTCTTT. This translates into CASSLSWGSGEAFF.

As concerns this clone: The sample carries other DNA sequences with the same CDR3. The gene calls are TRBV5-1 and TRBJ2-5, with TRBD2 as a possible D gene (6 bases). The CDR3 has 13 residues. The V gene lost 2 bases and the J gene lost 3 bases, with 8 bases spanning the gap. Germline values: CDR1 SGHRS, CDR2 YFSETQ. CDR3 loop: CASSFSGEETQYF. The DNA of the CDR3 is TGCGCCAGCAGCTTCTCGGGAGAAGAGACCCAGTACTTC.

V usage is TRBV6-1 and J usage is TRBJ1-2, with 9 nucleotides matching TRBD1. Germline assignment: CDR1 MNHNS and CDR2 SASEGT. This CDR3 spans 14 amino acids. Trimming took 5 bases from V and 8 from J; bases not matched to a gene: 9. CDR3 sequence: CASSIQDRGGGYTF. The CDR3 DNA reads as TGTGCCAGCAGTATCCAGGACAGGGGAGGCGGCTACACCTTC.

CDR3 in DNA: TGTGCCAGTAGCCAATTTGGCTCTGGAAACACCATATATTTT. Its translation is CASSQFGSGNTIYF. The V call is TRBV19, the J call TRBJ1-3, with unresolved D. Germline lookup yields CDR1 LNHDA and CDR2 SQIVND (reference sequence). With 6 bases removed from V and 0 bases from J, the gap between germline ends came to 9 bases. This CDR3 has 14 residues.

J is TRBJ2-1 and V is TRBV11-3, with D perhaps TRBD2 (6 bases). V lost 1 base and J 8 bases, leaving 15 bases between the germline ends. The germline gives CDR1 SGHNT, CDR2 YENEEA. The CDR3 totals 15 residues. The CDR3 sequence: CASSLGTEPGDEQFF. The DNA of the CDR3 is TGTGCCAGCAGCTTAGGGACGGAGCCGGGGGATGAGCAGTTCTTC.

The V and J genes are TRBV6-1 and TRBJ2-2, with a tentative D call TRBD2 (6 bases). The CDR3 is 15 residues long. Trimming pared 7 bases from V and 4 bases from J, leaving 16 bases between. Germline V gene sequence: CDR1 MNHNS, CDR2 SASEGT. Written as DNA, the CDR3 is TGTGCCAGCATAGGGACTGGCCGTTTCACCGGGGAGCTGTTTTTT. It specifies CASIGTGRFTGELFF.

This clone has just one count. The rearrangement joins TRBV10-3 to TRBJ2-3, with TRBD2 matching over 7 bases. V was pared by 4 bases and J by 2 bases, with 6 bases of the junction left unmatched. Germline V CDR1 and CDR2: ENHRY, SYGVKD. This CDR3 has 15 amino acids. CDR3 nucleotides: TGTGCCATCAGTGTTCTGGGAGGGACCACAGATACGCAGTATTTT. It specifies CAISVLGGTTDTQYF.

The rearrangement links TRBV7-9 to TRBJ2-7; TRBD2 is a possible D gene (5 bases). This CDR3 region has 16 residues. The germline CDR1 and CDR2 sequences are SEHNR and FQNEAQ (reference sequence). V was clipped by 6 bases and J by 7 bases, with 25 bases between them. The CDR3 region is CASRQTRGPGLGEQYF. DNA of the CDR3: TGTGCCAGCAGGCAGACTCGCGGGCCGGGCCTCGGAGAGCAGTACTTC.

A note on this clone: Other nucleotide sequences from this sample produce the same CDR3. The chain recombines TRBV6-5 with TRBJ1-5; TRBD1 is a possible D gene (6 bases). Germline assignment: CDR1 MNHEY and CDR2 SVGAGI. Trimming stripped 5 bases from V and 4 bases from J, with 9 bases between. The CDR3 is 13 amino acids. CDR3 nucleotide sequence: TGTGCCAGCAGTGACAGGAGGAATCAGCCCCAGCATTTT. Protein product: CASSDRRNQPQHF.

This chain links TRBV28 with TRBJ1-1, with D uncertain. V dropped 2 bases and J dropped 8 bases, with 6 bases sitting between them. Germline assignment: CDR1 MDHEN and CDR2 SYDVKM. The CDR3 sequence is 11 residues long. CDR3 amino acids: CASSLRKEAFF. CDR3 nucleotide sequence: TGTGCCAGCAGTTTACGAAAGGAAGCTTTCTTT. Full variable domain (missing parts from reference TRBV28 and TRBJ1-1): DVKVTQSSRYLVKRTGEKVFLECVQDMDHENMFWYRQDPGLGLRLIYFSYDVKMKEKGDIPEGYSVSREKKERFSLILESASTNQTSMYLCASSLRKEAFFGQGTRLTVV.

The CDR3 region is CASRGGYQPQHF. The CDR3 DNA follows: TGTGCCAGCAGGGGGGGATATCAGCCCCAGCATTTT. V gene TRBV2 combines with J gene TRBJ1-5; D is possibly TRBD1 (5 bases). Germline assignment: CDR1 SNHLY and CDR2 FYNNEI. Trimming removed 6 bases at V and 5 bases at J, with 8 bases between. The CDR3 has 12 residues.

The V call is TRBV18, the J call TRBJ2-7, with D hard to call. The CDR3 covers 13 residues. V was cut by 2 bases and J by 4 bases, with 9 bases left in between. Germline CDR1 and CDR2: KGHSH and LQKENI. CDR3 in amino acids: CASSPSNPYEQYF. The CDR3 DNA follows: TGTGCCAGCTCACCATCAAACCCTTACGAGCAGTACTTC. The complete variable domain, with remaining parts taken from reference TRBV18 and TRBJ2-7, reads NAGVMQNPRHLVRRRGQEARLRCSPMKGHSHVYWYRQLPEEGLKFMVYLQKENIIDESGMPKERFSAEFPKEGPSILRIQQVVRGDSAAYFCASSPSNPYEQYFGPGTRLTVT.

As regards this clone: Other DNA sequences from this sample encode an identical CDR3 as well. The chain combines TRBV29-1 with TRBJ1-2; no reliable D call. With 2 bases removed from V and 5 bases from J, the gap between germline ends came to 9 bases. Germline V gives CDR1 SQVTM, CDR2 ANQGSEA. The CDR3 spans 12 residues. This chain's CDR3 is CSVEQARYGYTF. CDR3 in DNA: TGCAGCGTTGAACAGGCCCGGTATGGCTACACCTTC.

CDR3 in amino acids: CASSQVYPQVSGELFF. Written as DNA, the CDR3 is TGCGCCAGCAGCCAAGTTTACCCCCAAGTGTCCGGGGAGCTGTTTTTT. The chain has TRBV4-3 and TRBJ2-2, with D hard to call. Germline V gene sequence: CDR1 LGHNA, CDR2 YSLEER. V lost 1 base, J lost 6 bases, and 15 bases lay in between. This CDR3 is built from 16 residues.

J is TRBJ2-5 and V is TRBV9, with 7 bases identical to TRBD1. The CDR3 has 17 residues. Trimming cost V 6 bases and J 1 base; bases outside gene matches: 15. Germline CDR1 SGDLS, CDR2 YYNGEE. The DNA of the CDR3 is TGTGCCAGCACTCATAACTCCCGGGACAGATTCCAAGAGACCCAGTACTTC. It is translated as CASTHNSRDRFQETQYF.

The chain couples TRBV5-4 to TRBJ2-7; 12 nucleotides agree with TRBD2. The V segment lost 4 bases and the J segment 5 bases; nucleotides outside the gene matches: 13. The CDR3 length is 17 residues. Germline lookup yields CDR1 SGHNT and CDR2 YYREEE (reference sequence). The CDR3 here is CASSPRLAGGPANEQYF. CDR3 DNA: TGTGCCAGCAGCCCCAGGCTAGCGGGAGGGCCCGCGAACGAGCAGTACTTC.

The chain is built from TRBV15 and TRBJ2-3, with TRBD2 as a possible D gene (6 bases). V was shortened by 0 bases and J by 2 bases, with 9 bases between the two germline ends. The CDR3 consists of 15 residues. Germline lookup yields CDR1 LNHNV and CDR2 YYDKDF (reference sequence). The CDR3 DNA sequence: TGTGCCACCAGCAGAGATTGGGACTCCACAGATACGCAGTATTTT. Protein sequence: CATSRDWDSTDTQYF.

The rearrangement uses TRBV4-2 and TRBJ2-7; 7 bases are shared with TRBD2. The CDR3 runs 15 residues. Germline V CDR1 and CDR2: LGHNA, YNFKEQ. With 4 bases clipped from V and 4 bases from J, the junction kept 10 bases outside the gene matches. The CDR3 is CASSRREEEEYEQYF. The DNA for the CDR3 is TGTGCCAGCAGCCGCCGGGAGGAGGAGGAATACGAGCAGTACTTC.

The V call is TRBV11-1, the J call TRBJ2-1, with D perhaps matching TRBD1 or TRBD2 (5 bases each). Looked up from germline, CDR1 is SGHAT and CDR2 is FQDESV (reference sequence). Trimming removed 5 bases at V and 6 bases at J, with 20 bases between. The CDR3 consists of 16 residues. CDR3 DNA: TGTGCCAGCAGCCCATTACTCGGGGCTGCGGTCAATGAGCAGTTCTTC. This encodes CASSPLLGAAVNEQFF. The full variable domain, rest sourced from reference TRBV11-1 and TRBJ2-1, is EAEVAQSPRYKITEKSQAVAFWCDPISGHATLYWYRQILGQGPELLVQFQDESVVDDSQLPKDRFSAERLKGVDSTLKIQPAELGDSAMYLCASSPLLGAAVNEQFFGPGTRLTVL.

This clone was found once. This chain links TRBV5-4 with TRBJ2-4; TRBD1 matches 7 bases. Germline lookup yields CDR1 SGHNT and CDR2 YYREEE (reference sequence). Germline trimming cut 0 bases from V and 0 bases from J; bases unmatched to any gene: 12. This CDR3 is 19 amino acids long. CDR3 sequence: CASSLARDSSVLAKNIQYF. Written as DNA, the CDR3 is TGTGCCAGCAGCTTGGCCAGGGACAGCTCCGTCCTAGCCAAAAACATTCAGTACTTC.

This clone occurred once. V and J are TRBV7-9 and TRBJ1-1; 11 bases agree with TRBD1. The CDR3 runs 18 residues. The junction had 8 bases not matched to a gene; V was cut back by 2 bases and J by 0 bases. From germline, CDR1 is SEHNR and CDR2 FQNEAQ (reference sequence). The CDR3 DNA reads as TGTGCCAGCAGCTTAAGGACAGGGGGCGTTTGGATGAACACTGAAGCTTTCTTT. Protein product: CASSLRTGGVWMNTEAFF.

The J gene is TRBJ1-1, the V gene TRBV4-3; 8 bases align to TRBD1. Trimming at V came to 0 bases and at J to 4 bases, leaving 4 bases not matched to a gene. The length of the CDR3 is 15 residues. The germline gives CDR1 LGHNA, CDR2 YSLEER. The CDR3 region has the DNA TGCGCCAGCAGCCAAGAACTCGACAGGGGCACTGAAGCTTTCTTT. Translation gives CASSQELDRGTEAFF.

V and J are TRBV5-1 and TRBJ2-1; the D gene is possibly TRBD2 (6 bases). The V end lost 0 bases, the J end lost 10 bases, and 14 bases lay between the germline ends. The germline CDR1 and CDR2 sequences are SGHRS and YFSETQ. This CDR3 is built from 14 residues. DNA of the CDR3: TGCGCCAGCAGCTTGGGTTTTTGGGAGGACGAGCAGTTCTTC. Encoded protein: CASSLGFWEDEQFF. Complete variable domain (other parts from reference TRBV5-1 and TRBJ2-1): KAGVTQTPRYLIKTRGQQVTLSCSPISGHRSVSWYQQTPGQGLQFLFEYFSETQRNKGNFPGRFSGRQFSNSRSEMNVSTLELGDSALYLCASSLGFWEDEQFFGPGTRLTVL.